Shown below are 22 T cell receptor beta chains from a single sample sequenced in a study of blood T cell repertoires in COVID-19. TCRdb's copy holds only in-frame clones and misses some; the assay was immunoSEQ multiplex PCR. The sample records about 480,000 clones, 85% to 90% being singletons. Input material: peripheral blood. The receptors shown here come from a woman between 50 and 59 years old with COVID-19, enrolled during active disease.

The chain uses TRBV15 and TRBJ2-5, with 10 positions matching TRBD1. In germline, CDR1 is LNHNV, CDR2 YYDKDF (reference sequence). V was clipped by 2 bases and J by 7 bases; unmatched bases: 10. The CDR3 has 16 residues. CDR3 bases: TGTGCCACCAGCAGATTCCGGGACAGGGGTTCAAGGACCCAGTACTTC. It is translated as CATSRFRDRGSRTQYF.

The chain carries TRBV19 and TRBJ1-6; 11 bases agree with TRBD1. Per germline, CDR1 LNHDA and CDR2 SQIVND (reference sequence). The trim removed 3 bases at V and 10 bases at J, leaving 11 bases unmatched. This CDR3 is 17 amino acids long. This CDR3 is CASSITRTGGGRSPLHF. The CDR3 bases are TGTGCCAGTAGTATTACCCGGACAGGGGGCGGACGATCACCCCTCCACTTT.

This rearrangement joins TRBV6-5 to TRBJ2-7; TRBD1 might be the D (7 bases). Trimming removed 7 bases from V and 6 bases from J, with 16 bases in between. The CDR3 consists of 13 residues. CDR1 and CDR2 from the germline V gene are MNHEY and SVGAGI. CDR3 nucleotides: TGTGCCAGCACCCCGGACAGGAGGGGCGAGCAGTACTTC. It encodes CASTPDRRGEQYF.

The J gene is TRBJ1-1, the V gene TRBV6-5, with TRBD1 matching over 9 bases. Germline trimming cut 6 bases from V and 7 bases from J; bases unmatched to any gene: 6. Per the germline V gene, CDR1 is MNHEY and CDR2 is SVGAGI. The CDR3 is made up of 13 amino acids. The DNA for the CDR3 is TGTGCCAGCAGCCGGGACAGGGAACATGAAGCTTTCTTT. Its translation: CASSRDREHEAFF.

The V call is TRBV12-3 or TRBV12-4, the J call TRBJ1-4; D is uncertain. This CDR3 spans 13 amino acids. V lost 1 base, J lost 7 bases, and 7 bases lay in between. The CDR3: CASSLGGSEKLFF. The CDR3 bases are TGTGCCAGCAGTTTAGGAGGGAGTGAAAAACTGTTTTTT.

The chain recombines TRBV9 with TRBJ1-1; D call uncertain. This CDR3 contains 16 residues. From germline, CDR1 is SGDLS and CDR2 YYNGEE. Trimming left V 4 bases short and J 0 bases short, with 16 bases between. The CDR3 DNA reads as TGTGCCAGCAGCACAGCTGACACGCATATGAACACTGAAGCTTTCTTT. The encoded protein is CASSTADTHMNTEAFF.

The chain combines TRBV5-6 with TRBJ1-5; no reliable D call. Trimming took 2 bases from V and 0 from J, leaving 12 bases between them. The CDR3 extends over 16 amino acids. CDR1 and CDR2 from the germline V gene are SGHDT and YYEEEE. This chain's CDR3 is CASSFGGGNSNQPQHF. The CDR3 DNA sequence: TGTGCCAGCAGCTTTGGTGGAGGTAATAGCAATCAGCCCCAGCATTTT. The full variable domain, with the rest looked up from reference TRBV5-6 and TRBJ1-5, is DAGVTQSPTHLIKTRGQQVTLRCSPKSGHDTVSWYQQALGQGPQFIFQYYEEEERQRGNFPDRFSGHQFPNYSSELNVNALLLGDSALYLCASSFGGGNSNQPQHFGDGTRLSIL.

V is TRBV7-8 and J is TRBJ2-7, with 7 bases that match TRBD1. CDR1 SGHVS and CDR2 FQNEAQ come from the germline V gene. The CDR3 runs 17 residues. J was trimmed by 3 bases and V by 5 bases; bases with no gene match: 16. The chain's CDR3 is CASSKFTWTGEFYEQYF. CDR3 bases: TGTGCCAGCAGCAAATTCACCTGGACAGGTGAATTCTACGAGCAGTACTTC. Combining the CDR3 with reference TRBV7-8 and TRBJ2-7 gives the whole variable domain GAGVSQSPRYKVAKRGQDVALRCDPISGHVSLFWYQQALGQGPEFLTYFQNEAQLDKSGLPSDRFFAERPEGSVSTLKIQRTQQEDSAVYLCASSKFTWTGEFYEQYFGPGTRLTVT.

This clone was counted once. The chain carries TRBV2 and TRBJ2-7; TRBD1 matches at 9 bases. Germline values: CDR1 SNHLY, CDR2 FYNNEI. The ends lost 5 bases at V and 7 bases at J; junction bases unmatched: 9. CDR3 length: 14 residues. The CDR3 reads CASSTGTGIGEQYF. CDR3 nucleotide sequence: TGTGCCAGCAGTACCGGGACAGGGATAGGAGAGCAGTACTTC.

This chain uses TRBV5-4 with TRBJ1-1, with D possibly TRBD1 on 6 matching bases. Germline assignment: CDR1 SGHNT and CDR2 YYREEE (reference sequence). The CDR3 extends over 13 amino acids. The V gene lost 3 bases and the J gene lost 1 base, with 7 bases spanning the gap. CDR3: CASSSGQNTEAFF. CDR3 DNA sequence: TGTGCCAGCAGCTCGGGACAGAACACTGAAGCTTTCTTT.

The gene calls are TRBV12-5 and TRBJ2-3; 7 positions match TRBD2. V gave up 2 bases and J gave up 1 base; unmatched junction bases: 9. The CDR3 contains 17 residues. Germline-derived CDR1 and CDR2 are LGHNT and FRNRAP. CDR3 DNA: TGTGCTAGTGGTTTGAGTGTCTGGGAGGGGCGCACAGATACGCAGTATTTT. Protein: CASGLSVWEGRTDTQYF.

The rearrangement links TRBV6-4 to TRBJ2-1, with D possibly TRBD2 on 6 matching bases. V was pared by 4 bases and J by 7 bases, with 17 bases between. Germline CDR1 MRHNA, CDR2 SNTAGT. The CDR3 is 15 amino acids. CDR3 DNA: TGTGCCAGCAGTGCGGCCGGCAGGGAGGTGAATGAGCAGTTCTTC. Translation gives CASSAAGREVNEQFF.

Only a few counts were recorded for this clone. This chain uses TRBV19 with TRBJ1-6; TRBD1 is a possible D gene (5 bases). The V gene's germline CDR1 is LNHDA and CDR2 SQIVND (reference sequence). V was trimmed by 6 bases and J by 8 bases, leaving 11 bases between them. The CDR3 covers 13 residues. CDR3 loop: CASRGRVHSPLHF. The DNA for the CDR3 is TGTGCCAGTAGAGGCAGGGTGCATTCACCCCTCCACTTT.

J is TRBJ2-2 and V is TRBV5-1, with TRBD1 matching 9 bases. This CDR3 spans 16 amino acids. V shed 5 bases and J 2 bases; nucleotides not matched to a gene: 7. CDR1 SGHRS and CDR2 YFSETQ come from the germline V gene. As DNA, the CDR3 is TGCGCCAGCAGGGGGCCGGGACAGGGAAACACCGGGGAGCTGTTTTTT. Translation gives CASRGPGQGNTGELFF.

The chain couples TRBV6-5 to TRBJ1-1; D is undetermined. Per the germline V gene, CDR1 is MNHEY and CDR2 is SVGAGI. V lost 1 base, J lost 6 bases, and 3 bases lay in between. CDR3 size: 11 residues. CDR3: CASSYWPEAFF. CDR3 coding DNA: TGTGCCAGCAGTTACTGGCCTGAAGCTTTCTTT.

This chain connects TRBV7-8 to TRBJ1-2; D remains unclear. There are 12 residues in the CDR3. V was cut by 5 bases and J by 8 bases, with 12 bases left in between. Germline CDR1 SGHVS, CDR2 FQNEAQ. CDR3 sequence (DNA): TGTGCCAGCAGCCCAGATATCGGGGGCTACACCTTC. Its translation: CASSPDIGGYTF.

This clone appeared once. The chain has TRBV19 and TRBJ1-2; 10 nucleotides agree with TRBD1. The germline gives CDR1 LNHDA, CDR2 SQIVND (reference sequence). J gave up 4 bases and V 8 bases, and 7 bases lay outside the gene matches. The CDR3 is made up of 14 amino acids. The CDR3 DNA follows: TGTGCCAGTCACCGGACAGGGGGAATCTATGGCTACACCTTC. It encodes CASHRTGGIYGYTF.

A single count supports this clone. The genes are TRBV11-2 and TRBJ2-1, with TRBD1 matching over 7 bases. There are 18 residues in the CDR3. The V gene end was trimmed by 2 bases and the J gene end by 0 bases; junction bases not matched to a gene: 10. Germline V CDR1 and CDR2: SGHAT, FQNNGV. Here the CDR3 reads CASSLRNRQGSSYNEQFF. The CDR3 DNA reads TGTGCCAGCAGCTTACGCAACCGACAGGGTAGCTCCTACAATGAGCAGTTCTTC. Full variable domain (outside the CDR3, taken from reference TRBV11-2 and TRBJ2-1): EAGVAQSPRYKIIEKRQSVAFWCNPISGHATLYWYQQILGQGPKLLIQFQNNGVVDDSQLPKDRFSAERLKGVDSTLKIQPAKLEDSAVYLCASSLRNRQGSSYNEQFFGPGTRLTVL.

The CDR3 region has the DNA TGTGCCACCAGTGACAGCAAAGGGGCCGGCGTCGAGCAGTACTTC. Amino acids: CATSDSKGAGVEQYF. This chain links TRBV24-1 with TRBJ2-7; D is perhaps TRBD1 (5 bases). Per germline, CDR1 KGHDR and CDR2 SFDVKD. The V end was cut by 4 bases, the J end by 6 bases, with 18 bases between. This CDR3 has 15 residues.

This clone was seen a single time. The chain is built from TRBV11-2 and TRBJ2-7, with a tentative D call TRBD2 (6 bases). Trimming shortened V by 8 bases and J by 3 bases, and 17 bases separated the two germline ends. This CDR3 comprises 14 residues. Germline V CDR1 and CDR2: SGHAT, FQNNGV. CDR3 amino acids: CASSTPGVHYEQYF. The CDR3, as DNA: TGTGCCAGCTCAACCCCGGGAGTCCACTACGAGCAGTACTTC.

The chain combines TRBV3-1 (or the pseudogene TRBV3-2) with TRBJ1-2; 7 bases line up with TRBD1. This CDR3 region has 15 residues. CDR1 and CDR2 (germline): LGHDT, YNNKEL (reference sequence). V lost 2 bases, J lost 5 bases, and 8 bases stayed unmatched. The CDR3 DNA is TGTGCCAGCAGCCAAAAGTACGACAGGGCTTATGGCTACACCTTC. Amino acids: CASSQKYDRAYGYTF.

This clone appeared once. In DNA, the CDR3 is TGTGCCAGCAGCTTAGTTAGTGGTTACGAGCAGTACTTC. This sequence encodes CASSLVSGYEQYF. The gene calls are TRBV7-2 and TRBJ2-7; unclear D gene. The CDR3 contains 13 residues. CDR1 and CDR2 (germline): SGHTA, FQGNSA. Trimming removed 1 base at V and 4 bases at J, with 8 bases between.